The following is a T cell receptor (beta chain) sequence with its context. The data were obtained in a study of blood T cell repertoires in COVID-19. On the study more broadly: COVID-19 samples collected from the United States, Italy and Spain covered acute and convalescent phases.

Trimming cost V 5 bases and J 4 bases; bases outside gene matches: 8. The CDR3 runs 17 residues. Germline loops: CDR1 MNHEY, CDR2 SVGEGT. Authors' data handling: The assay estimated nucleated cells by amplifying reference gene primers. Clones were sequenced by immunoSEQ multiplex PCR, and TCRdb holds only the in-frame ones, with some missing. V, J and clone size were drawn from that table, and D and trimming were deduced from the DNA. The sample contains approximately 150,000 clones, about 85% of which appear only once. Sequencing was performed on peripheral blood. J is TRBJ2-2 and V is TRBV6-2 or TRBV6-3, with TRBD2 matching over 12 bases. The sequence derives from a human donor with acute or convalescent COVID-19. The donor label of this sample is uncertain. CDR3 residues: CASSVTSGSLLTGELFF. The CDR3 DNA sequence: TGTGCCAGCAGTGTGACTAGCGGGAGTCTTCTCACCGGGGAGCTGTTTTTT.